The 20 T cell receptor beta chains given below trace back to one sample, sequenced in a study of blood T cells in healthy people across ages. The use of a sample-barcoded 5' primer and a J-beta primer mix characterized a second PCR of about 7 to 12 cycles. From the 5' RACE reads, TCRdb called clonotypes with MiXCR, one entry per CDR3 protein. The data hold fewer than 750,000 distinct CDR3 sequences, with 52% observed a single time. Sequenced material: blood. These receptor sequences come from a woman older than 75 in good health.

The chain uses TRBV4-3 and TRBJ1-4; no firm D call. The CDR3 length is 15 residues. Deletions cut 6 bases from V and 6 bases from J, with 17 bases between. Germline V gene lookup returns CDR1 LGHNA and CDR2 YSLEER. The CDR3 nucleotides are TGCGCCAGCAGTCCAGATCGTGGCCGGCATGAAAAACTGTTTTTT. Protein product: CASSPDRGRHEKLFF.

The chain couples TRBV6-4 to TRBJ2-3, with D maybe TRBD2 (5 bases). Germline V gene data show CDR1 as MRHNA and CDR2 as SNTAGT. The V end was cut by 10 bases, the J end by 1 base, with 12 bases between. This CDR3 is 13 amino acids long. As DNA, the CDR3 is TGTGCCACCAACGACGGGGGCACAGATACGCAGTATTTT. This sequence encodes CATNDGGTDTQYF.

Turning to this clonotype: A much more abundant neighbour one base away suggests this may be a read error. The V call is TRBV28, the J call TRBJ2-1; maybe TRBD1 (5 bases). The germline CDR1 and CDR2 sequences are MDHEN and SYDVKM. The CDR3 runs 15 residues. CDR3 in amino acids: CAGSRLQARTSGQFF. The CDR3 DNA is TGTGCCGGCAGTAGATTACAGGCACGCACAAGTGGGCAGTTCTTC. The entire variable domain, with the rest obtained from reference TRBV28 and TRBJ2-1, is as follows: DVKVTQSSRYLVKRTGEKVFLECVQDMDHENMFWYRQDPGLGLRLIYFSYDVKMKEKGDIPEGYSVSREKKERFSLILESASTNQTSMYLCAGSRLQARTSGQFFGPGTRLTVL.

This clonotype came up many times. The rearrangement links TRBV6-6 to TRBJ2-2; D not certain. Per the germline V gene, CDR1 is MNHNY and CDR2 is SVGAGI (reference sequence). Trimming took off 2 bases at V and 7 bases at J, with 2 bases between the two ends. This CDR3 region has 11 residues. CDR3 region: CASSYDGELFF. The CDR3 DNA reads as TGTGCCAGCAGTTACGACGGGGAGCTGTTTTTT.

V usage is TRBV29-1 and J usage is TRBJ1-2; possible D gene TRBD1, 6 bases. The V end lost 6 bases, the J end lost 7 bases, and 21 bases lay between the germline ends. The germline V gene has CDR1 SQVTM and CDR2 ANQGSEA. The CDR3 extends over 14 amino acids. Here the CDR3 reads CSVALTGSVSGYTF. The CDR3 DNA follows: TGCAGCGTCGCTTTAACAGGGAGTGTCTCTGGCTACACCTTC.

This clonotype was observed many times. The genes are TRBV29-1 and TRBJ2-6; no clear D gene. Deletions cut 4 bases from V and 0 bases from J, with 13 bases between. The CDR3 consists of 16 residues. Germline-derived CDR1 and CDR2 are SQVTM and ANQGSEA. The CDR3 sequence: CSVGRAPSSGANVLTF. The CDR3 DNA sequence: TGCAGCGTTGGCCGTGCCCCCAGCTCTGGGGCCAACGTCCTGACTTTC.

J is TRBJ1-2 and V is TRBV6-2 or TRBV6-3; D gene uncertain. This CDR3 region has 13 residues. With 7 bases removed from V and 3 bases from J, the gap between germline ends came to 12 bases. Germline-derived CDR1 and CDR2 are MNHEY and SVGEGT. The CDR3 DNA reads TGTGCCAGCAACGAACCCGGATACTATGGCTACACCTTC. Translation gives CASNEPGYYGYTF.

This clonotype occurred a few times. The junction departs from the called germline gene at one end, perhaps through a read error. The chain recombines TRBV5-1 with TRBJ1-2; D is undetermined. This CDR3 has 13 residues. Germline V gene sequence: CDR1 SGHRS, CDR2 YFSETQ. CDR3 sequence reads: CASSLGANYGHTF. As DNA, the CDR3 is TGCGCCAGCAGCTTGGGGGCAAACTATGGCCACACCTTC.

Of note for this clonotype: This may stem from a read error, because a much larger clone lies one nucleotide away. The chain is built from TRBV20-1 and TRBJ2-1, with a possible D match to TRBD2 (6 bases). CDR1 DFQATT and CDR2 SNEGSKA come from the germline V gene (reference sequence). The CDR3 has 15 residues. The CDR3 DNA reads TGCGGTGCTAGAGATCGGGGGACGGACTACAATGAGCAGTTCTTC. Translated, it gives CGARDRGTDYNEQFF.

V and J are TRBV25-1 and TRBJ2-3; D call uncertain. In germline, CDR1 is MGHDK, CDR2 SYGVNS. The CDR3 spans 14 residues. Trimming removed 1 base from V and 1 base from J, with 6 bases in between. Here the CDR3 DNA reads TGTGCCAGCAGTGAATGGCCGGGCACAGATACGCAGTATTTT. Its translation: CASSEWPGTDTQYF.

Many counts were recorded for this clonotype. The chain combines TRBV20-1 with TRBJ2-1, with 12 positions matching TRBD2. CDR1 is DFQATT and CDR2 is SNEGSKA in the germline V gene (reference sequence). This CDR3 spans 14 amino acids. With V trimmed by 4 bases and J by 5 bases, 3 bases remained unmatched. The CDR3 is CSATTSGSHNEQFF. Here the CDR3 DNA reads TGCAGTGCTACGACTAGCGGGAGCCACAATGAGCAGTTCTTC.

A remark on this clonotype: Just one base apart from a much larger clone, this may be a read error. The chain recombines TRBV15 with TRBJ2-5, with no clear D. Germline lookup yields CDR1 LNHNV and CDR2 YYDKDF (reference sequence). This CDR3 has 11 amino acids. The V end was cut by 6 bases, the J end by 11 bases, with 13 bases between. DNA of the CDR3: TGTGCCACCAGTGGTGGGAACGTGCAGTACTTC. Amino acids: CATSGGNVQYF.

This clonotype was observed at least ten times. The chain combines TRBV7-2 with TRBJ2-3, with a possible D match to TRBD2 (6 bases). The CDR3 runs to 17 residues. V dropped 4 bases and J dropped 2 bases, with 19 bases sitting between them. The germline V gene encodes CDR1 SGHTA and CDR2 FQGNSA. The CDR3 DNA sequence: TGTGCCAGCAGCTCCCAAGGTGGGGGGTCGATCACAGATACGCAGTATTTT. Its translation is CASSSQGGGSITDTQYF.

V is TRBV12-3 or TRBV12-4 and J is TRBJ2-6; D is undetermined. CDR3 length equals 10 residues. The V and J ends lost 8 bases and 9 bases respectively, with 5 bases between them. The CDR3 is CASSGNVLTF. DNA for the CDR3: TGTGCCAGCTCGGGCAACGTCCTGACTTTC.

CDR3 amino acids: CASSRQTGDLGPLHF. DNA for the CDR3: TGCGCCAGCAGCCGCCAAACAGGGGACCTTGGGCCCCTCCACTTT. This chain joins TRBV4-1 and TRBJ1-6; TRBD1 agrees at 7 bases. Germline lookup yields CDR1 MGHRA and CDR2 YSYEKL. The CDR3 covers 15 residues. V lost 4 bases, J lost 13 bases, and 13 bases stayed unmatched.

This clonotype was observed a single time. A much larger clone is a single base away; this may be a read error. The V and J genes are TRBV3-1 and TRBJ2-1; 16 bases are a match to TRBD2. The J call may be wrong; the DNA end is better matched by TRBJ2-7. Germline assignment: CDR1 LGHDT and CDR2 YNNKEL (reference sequence). The CDR3 extends over 20 amino acids. CDR3 amino acids: CASSPPPGLAGGGLYNEQYF. The CDR3 DNA sequence: TGTGCCAGCAGCCCCCCTCCGGGACTAGCGGGAGGGGGGCTTTACAATGAGCAGTACTTC.

Remarks on this clonotype: At one end the junction does not follow the germline gene, possibly because of a read error. The chain recombines TRBV15 with TRBJ2-2; weak D call: TRBD1 (5 bases). Per germline, CDR1 LNHNV and CDR2 YYDKDF (reference sequence). This CDR3 contains 16 residues. CDR3 nucleotide sequence: TGTGTCACCAGTAGAGATCAGGGCTTGGGTGGCGGGGAGCTGTTTTTT. This translates into CVTSRDQGLGGGELFF.

This clonotype has a count of ten or more. This rearrangement joins TRBV29-1 to TRBJ2-1, with TRBD2 matching 13 bases. After removal of 6 bases from V and 8 bases from J, the junction contained 7 bases not matched to a gene. CDR1 is SQVTM and CDR2 is ANQGSEA in the germline V gene. The CDR3 is made up of 14 amino acids. The CDR3, as DNA: TGCAGCGTCCAAACTAGCGGGAGGGTCTATGAGCAGTTCTTC. This sequence encodes CSVQTSGRVYEQFF.

Many counts were recorded for this clonotype. J is TRBJ2-7 and V is TRBV29-1, with D maybe TRBD1 (6 bases). CDR1 SQVTM and CDR2 ANQGSEA come from the germline V gene. The V end was cut by 5 bases, the J end by 6 bases, with 11 bases between. CDR3 length: 11 amino acids. In DNA form, the CDR3 reads TGCAGCGTTCGGACAGCTCTCGAGCAGTACTTC. Translation: CSVRTALEQYF.

The chain employs TRBV4-1 and TRBJ2-1, with 9 bases aligning to TRBD2. There are 21 residues in the CDR3. Germline trimming cut 0 bases from V and 0 bases from J; bases unmatched to any gene: 15. Germline V gene lookup returns CDR1 MGHRA and CDR2 YSYEKL. The CDR3 sequence is CASSQDRRTSVLSSSYNEQFF. DNA of the CDR3: TGCGCCAGCAGCCAAGATAGGAGGACTAGCGTACTCTCTAGCTCCTACAATGAGCAGTTCTTC.